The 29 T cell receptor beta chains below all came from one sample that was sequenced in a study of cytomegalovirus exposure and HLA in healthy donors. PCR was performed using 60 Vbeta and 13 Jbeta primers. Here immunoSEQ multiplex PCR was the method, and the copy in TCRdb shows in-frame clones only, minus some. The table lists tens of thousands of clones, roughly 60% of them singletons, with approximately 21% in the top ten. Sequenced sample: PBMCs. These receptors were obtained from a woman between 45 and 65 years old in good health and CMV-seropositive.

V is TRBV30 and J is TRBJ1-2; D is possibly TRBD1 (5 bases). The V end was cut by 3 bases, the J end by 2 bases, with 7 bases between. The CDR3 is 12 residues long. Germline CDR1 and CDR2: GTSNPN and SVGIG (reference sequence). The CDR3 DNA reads TGTGCCTGGAGGGGGCGAAACTATGGCTACACCTTC. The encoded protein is CAWRGRNYGYTF.

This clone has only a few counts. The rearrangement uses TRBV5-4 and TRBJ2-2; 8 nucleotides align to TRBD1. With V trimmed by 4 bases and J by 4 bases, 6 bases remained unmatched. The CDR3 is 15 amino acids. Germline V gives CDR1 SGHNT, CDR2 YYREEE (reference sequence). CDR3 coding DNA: TGTGCCAGCAGCAGGGACAGGATTTCCACCGGGGAGCTGTTTTTT. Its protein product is CASSRDRISTGELFF.

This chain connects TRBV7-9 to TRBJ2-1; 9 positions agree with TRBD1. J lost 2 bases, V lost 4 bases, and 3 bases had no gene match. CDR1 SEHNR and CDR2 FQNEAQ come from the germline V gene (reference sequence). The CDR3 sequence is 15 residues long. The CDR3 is CASSSGTGPYNEQFF. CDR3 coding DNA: TGTGCCAGCAGCTCCGGGACAGGGCCCTACAATGAGCAGTTCTTC.

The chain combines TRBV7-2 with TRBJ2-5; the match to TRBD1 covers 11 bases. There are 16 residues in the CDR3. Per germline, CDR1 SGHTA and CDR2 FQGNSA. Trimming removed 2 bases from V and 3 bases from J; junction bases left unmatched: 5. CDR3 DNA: TGTGCCAGCAGCTTATCCGGGACAGGGGGAAAAGAGACCCAGTACTTC. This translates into CASSLSGTGGKETQYF.

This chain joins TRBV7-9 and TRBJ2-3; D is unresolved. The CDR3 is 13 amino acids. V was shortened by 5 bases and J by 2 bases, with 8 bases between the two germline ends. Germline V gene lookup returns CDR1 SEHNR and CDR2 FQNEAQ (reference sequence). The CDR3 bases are TGTGCCAGCAGCGGGCCCAACACAGATACGCAGTATTTT. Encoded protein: CASSGPNTDTQYF.

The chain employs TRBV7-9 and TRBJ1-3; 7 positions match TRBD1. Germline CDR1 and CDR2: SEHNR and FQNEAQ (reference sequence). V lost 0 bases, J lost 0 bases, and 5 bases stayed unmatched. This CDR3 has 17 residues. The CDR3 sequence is CASSLAGGGRSGNTIYF. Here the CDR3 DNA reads TGTGCCAGCAGCTTAGCAGGAGGGGGCCGCTCTGGAAACACCATATATTTT.

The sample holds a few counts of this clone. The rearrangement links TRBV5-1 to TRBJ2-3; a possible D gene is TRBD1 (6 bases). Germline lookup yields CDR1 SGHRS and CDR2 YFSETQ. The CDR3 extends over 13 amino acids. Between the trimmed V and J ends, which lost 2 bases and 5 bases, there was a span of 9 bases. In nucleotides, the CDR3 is TGCGCCAGCAGCTTCTGGGGGCGAGATACGCAGTATTTT. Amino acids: CASSFWGRDTQYF.

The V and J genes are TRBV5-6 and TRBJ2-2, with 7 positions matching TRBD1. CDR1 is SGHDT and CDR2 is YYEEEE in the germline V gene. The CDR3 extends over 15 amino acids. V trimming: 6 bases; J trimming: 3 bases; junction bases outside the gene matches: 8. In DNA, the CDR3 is TGTGCCAGCACGCAAGAGGGGGCGTACACCGGGGAGCTGTTTTTT. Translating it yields CASTQEGAYTGELFF.

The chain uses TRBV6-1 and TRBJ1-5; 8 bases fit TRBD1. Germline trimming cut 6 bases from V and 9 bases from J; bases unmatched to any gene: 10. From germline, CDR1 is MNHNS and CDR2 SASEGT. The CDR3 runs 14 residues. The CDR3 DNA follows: TGTGCCAGCAGCGACAGGGGAATAAGGCTGCCCCAGCATTTT. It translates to CASSDRGIRLPQHF.

The CDR3 DNA reads TGTGCCATCAGTGACATCGGGGAGTCCTACAATGAGCAGTTCTTC. Translation: CAISDIGESYNEQFF. The V gene is TRBV10-3, the J gene TRBJ2-1; D possibly corresponds to TRBD2 (5 bases). Germline V CDR1 and CDR2: ENHRY, SYGVKD. V was shortened by 3 bases and J by 1 base, with 10 bases between the two germline ends. The CDR3 extends over 15 amino acids.

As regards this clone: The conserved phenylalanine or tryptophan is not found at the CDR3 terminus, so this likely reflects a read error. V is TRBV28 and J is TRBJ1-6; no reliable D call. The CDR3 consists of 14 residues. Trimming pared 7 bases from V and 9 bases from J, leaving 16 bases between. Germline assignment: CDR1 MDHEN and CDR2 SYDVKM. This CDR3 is CASNLRYSGSPLHL. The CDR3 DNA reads TGTGCCAGCAATCTTCGCTATTCGGGTTCACCCCTCCACCTT.

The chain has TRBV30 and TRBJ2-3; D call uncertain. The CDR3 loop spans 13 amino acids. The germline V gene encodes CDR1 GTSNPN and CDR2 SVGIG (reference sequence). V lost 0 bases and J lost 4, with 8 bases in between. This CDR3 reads CAWSVRRADTQYF. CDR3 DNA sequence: TGTGCCTGGAGTGTACGGAGAGCAGATACGCAGTATTTT.

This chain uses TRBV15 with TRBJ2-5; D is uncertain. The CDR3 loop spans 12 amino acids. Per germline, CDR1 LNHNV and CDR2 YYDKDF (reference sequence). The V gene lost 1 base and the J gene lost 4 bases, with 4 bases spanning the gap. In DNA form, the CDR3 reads TGTGCCACCAGCAGAGCAGGAGAGACCCAGTACTTC. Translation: CATSRAGETQYF.

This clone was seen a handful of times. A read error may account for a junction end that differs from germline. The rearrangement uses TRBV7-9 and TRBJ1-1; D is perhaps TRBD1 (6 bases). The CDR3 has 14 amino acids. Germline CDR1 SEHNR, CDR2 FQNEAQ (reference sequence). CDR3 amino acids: CSSSLQGANTEAFF. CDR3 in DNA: TGTTCCAGCAGCTTACAGGGTGCGAACACTGAAGCTTTCTTT. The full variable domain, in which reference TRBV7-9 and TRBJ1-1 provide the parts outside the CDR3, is DTGVSQNPRHKITKRGQNVTFRCDPISEHNRLYWYRQTLGQGPEFLTYFQNEAQLEKSRLLSDRFSAERPKGSFSTLEIQRTEQGDSAMYLCSSSLQGANTEAFFGQGTRLTVV.

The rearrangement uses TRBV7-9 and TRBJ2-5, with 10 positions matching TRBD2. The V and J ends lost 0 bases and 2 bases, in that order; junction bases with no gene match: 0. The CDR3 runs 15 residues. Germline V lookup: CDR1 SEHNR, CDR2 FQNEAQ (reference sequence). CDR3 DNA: TGTGCCAGCAGCTTAGCTAGCGGGGGGCAAGAGACCCAGTACTTC. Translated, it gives CASSLASGGQETQYF.

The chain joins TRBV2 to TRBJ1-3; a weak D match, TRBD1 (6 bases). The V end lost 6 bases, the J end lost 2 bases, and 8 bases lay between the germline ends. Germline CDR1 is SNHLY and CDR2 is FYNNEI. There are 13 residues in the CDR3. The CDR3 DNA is TGTGCCAGCAGGACAGGAACTGGAAACACCATATATTTT. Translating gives CASRTGTGNTIYF.

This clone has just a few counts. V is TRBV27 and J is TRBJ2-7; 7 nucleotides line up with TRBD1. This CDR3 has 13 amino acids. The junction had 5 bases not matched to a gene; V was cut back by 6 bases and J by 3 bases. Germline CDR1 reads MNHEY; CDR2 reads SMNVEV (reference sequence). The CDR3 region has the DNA TGTGCCAGCAGCCACCGACAGGGCTACGAGCAGTACTTC. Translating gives CASSHRQGYEQYF.

CDR3 sequence (DNA): TGTGCCAGCAGCTTAACTAGCGGGGGGGGTCGCACAGATACGCAGTATTTT. It is translated as CASSLTSGGGRTDTQYF. The J gene is TRBJ2-3, the V gene TRBV7-9; 13 positions match TRBD2. Germline V CDR1 and CDR2: SEHNR, FQNEAQ (reference sequence). After removal of 2 bases from V and 1 base from J, the junction contained 3 bases not matched to a gene. The CDR3 consists of 17 residues.

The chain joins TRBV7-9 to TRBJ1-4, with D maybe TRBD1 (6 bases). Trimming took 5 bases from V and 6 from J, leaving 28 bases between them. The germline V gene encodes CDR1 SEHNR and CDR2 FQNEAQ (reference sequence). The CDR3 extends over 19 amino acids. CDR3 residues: CASSARQDSPPRVDEKLFF. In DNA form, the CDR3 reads TGTGCCAGCAGCGCCCGACAGGACAGCCCCCCTCGTGTAGATGAAAAACTGTTTTTT.

CDR3 in amino acids: CASSPPSGQETQYF. CDR3 DNA sequence: TGTGCCAGCTCACCACCTAGCGGGCAAGAGACCCAGTACTTC. The chain is built from TRBV18 and TRBJ2-5; 7 nucleotides match TRBD2. Germline lookup yields CDR1 KGHSH and CDR2 LQKENI. The CDR3 covers 14 residues. With 0 bases clipped from V and 2 bases from J, the junction kept 0 bases outside the gene matches.

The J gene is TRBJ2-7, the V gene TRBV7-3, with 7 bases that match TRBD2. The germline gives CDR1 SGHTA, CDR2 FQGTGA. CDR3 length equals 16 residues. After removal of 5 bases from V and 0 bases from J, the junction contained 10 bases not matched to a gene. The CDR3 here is CASSPAGGGNSYEQYF. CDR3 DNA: TGTGCCAGCAGCCCCGCTGGGGGGGGTAACTCCTACGAGCAGTACTTC.

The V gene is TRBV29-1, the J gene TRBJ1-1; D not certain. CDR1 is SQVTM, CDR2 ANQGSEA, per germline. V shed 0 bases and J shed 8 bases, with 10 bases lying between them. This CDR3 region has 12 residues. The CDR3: CSVEDLGREAFF. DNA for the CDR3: TGCAGCGTTGAAGATCTCGGCAGGGAAGCTTTCTTT.

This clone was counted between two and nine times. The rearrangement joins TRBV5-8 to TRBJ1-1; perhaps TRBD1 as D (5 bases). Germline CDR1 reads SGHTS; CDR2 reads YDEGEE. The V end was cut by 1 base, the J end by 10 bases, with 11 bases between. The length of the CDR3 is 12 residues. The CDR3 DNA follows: TGTGCCAGCAGCTTGTTGCGGGGGGGAGCTTTCTTT. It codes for CASSLLRGGAFF.

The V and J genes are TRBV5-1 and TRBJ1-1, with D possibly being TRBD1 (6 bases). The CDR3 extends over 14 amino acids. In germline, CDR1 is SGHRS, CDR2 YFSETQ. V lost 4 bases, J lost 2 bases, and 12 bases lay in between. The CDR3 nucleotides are TGCGCCAGCAGCAGAGGGACACCCAACACTGAAGCTTTCTTT. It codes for CASSRGTPNTEAFF.

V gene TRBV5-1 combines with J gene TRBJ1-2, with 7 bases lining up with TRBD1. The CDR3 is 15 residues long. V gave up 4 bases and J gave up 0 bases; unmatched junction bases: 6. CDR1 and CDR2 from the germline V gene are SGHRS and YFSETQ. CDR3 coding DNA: TGCGCCAGCAGCGATAAGGGGGCCTCTAACTATGGCTACACCTTC. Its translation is CASSDKGASNYGYTF. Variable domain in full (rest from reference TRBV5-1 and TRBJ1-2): KAGVTQTPRYLIKTRGQQVTLSCSPISGHRSVSWYQQTPGQGLQFLFEYFSETQRNKGNFPGRFSGRQFSNSRSEMNVSTLELGDSALYLCASSDKGASNYGYTFGSGTRLTVV.

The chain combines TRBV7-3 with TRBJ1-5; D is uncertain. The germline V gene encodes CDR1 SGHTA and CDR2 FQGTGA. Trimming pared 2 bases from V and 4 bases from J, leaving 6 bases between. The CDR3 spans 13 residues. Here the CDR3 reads CASSLGPNQPQHF. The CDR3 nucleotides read TGTGCCAGCAGCTTAGGGCCGAATCAGCCCCAGCATTTT.

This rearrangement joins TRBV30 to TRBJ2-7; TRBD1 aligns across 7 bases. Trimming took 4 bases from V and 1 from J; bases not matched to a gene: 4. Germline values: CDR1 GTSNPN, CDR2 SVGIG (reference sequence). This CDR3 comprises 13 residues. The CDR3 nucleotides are TGTGCCTGGAATCCGGGACAGTCCTACGAGCAGTACTTC. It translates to CAWNPGQSYEQYF.

In DNA form, the CDR3 reads TGTGCCAGCAGGGTAGAGGGAAATCAGCCCCAGCATTTT. It codes for CASRVEGNQPQHF. The chain combines TRBV6-1 with TRBJ1-5; D gene uncertain. The germline CDR1 and CDR2 sequences are MNHNS and SASEGT. V was shortened by 6 bases and J by 4 bases, with 10 bases between the two germline ends. This CDR3 region has 13 residues.

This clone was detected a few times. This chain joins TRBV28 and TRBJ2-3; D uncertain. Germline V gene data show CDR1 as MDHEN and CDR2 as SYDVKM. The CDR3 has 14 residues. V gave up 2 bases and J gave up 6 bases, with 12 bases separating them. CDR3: CASSLPTSSDTQYF. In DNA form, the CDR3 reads TGTGCCAGCAGTTTACCCACATCGTCGGATACGCAGTATTTT.